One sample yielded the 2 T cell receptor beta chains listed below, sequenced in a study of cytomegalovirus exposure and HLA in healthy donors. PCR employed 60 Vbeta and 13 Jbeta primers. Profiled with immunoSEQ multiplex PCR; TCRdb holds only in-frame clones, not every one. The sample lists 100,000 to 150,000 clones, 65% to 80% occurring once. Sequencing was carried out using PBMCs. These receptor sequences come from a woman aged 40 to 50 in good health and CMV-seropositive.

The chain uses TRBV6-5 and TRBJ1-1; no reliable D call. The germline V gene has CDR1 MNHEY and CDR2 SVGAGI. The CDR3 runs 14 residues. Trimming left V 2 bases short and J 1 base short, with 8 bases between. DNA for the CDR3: TGTGCCAGCAGTTACGGGGAGACGAACACTGAAGCTTTCTTT. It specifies CASSYGETNTEAFF.

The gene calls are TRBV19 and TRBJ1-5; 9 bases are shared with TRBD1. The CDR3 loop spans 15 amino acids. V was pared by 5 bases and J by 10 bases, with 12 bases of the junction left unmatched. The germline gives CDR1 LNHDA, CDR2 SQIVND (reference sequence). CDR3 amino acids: CASSASQGADKPQHF. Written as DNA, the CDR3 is TGTGCCAGTAGTGCGTCACAGGGGGCGGATAAACCCCAGCATTTT.